This T cell receptor (beta chain) originates from a study of human thymus T cells. The V and J ends lost 3 bases and 4 bases respectively, with 8 bases between them. The germline CDR1 and CDR2 sequences are SGHRS and YFSETQ. The CDR3 is made up of 13 amino acids. Assay: immunoSEQ multiplex PCR; the TCRdb copy retains only in-frame clones and omits some. The table lists 35,000 to 55,000 clones, 90% to 95% of them singletons, with over 0.1% in the top ten. During surgery, about 0.5-1 mL peripheral blood was drawn from four of eight donors. This clone was seen once. The chain combines TRBV5-1 with TRBJ1-3, with a weak D call TRBD1 (5 bases). The sequencing sample was made of blood. The receptor's source is a boy younger than two with a congenital heart defect but otherwise immunologically healthy. The DNA of the CDR3 is TGCGCCAGCAGCTGGGACTGGGGAAACACCATATATTTT. Residues: CASSWDWGNTIYF. Based on the CDR3 plus reference TRBV5-1 and TRBJ1-3, the full variable domain is KAGVTQTPRYLIKTRGQQVTLSCSPISGHRSVSWYQQTPGQGLQFLFEYFSETQRNKGNFPGRFSGRQFSNSRSEMNVSTLELGDSALYLCASSWDWGNTIYFGEGSWLTVV.